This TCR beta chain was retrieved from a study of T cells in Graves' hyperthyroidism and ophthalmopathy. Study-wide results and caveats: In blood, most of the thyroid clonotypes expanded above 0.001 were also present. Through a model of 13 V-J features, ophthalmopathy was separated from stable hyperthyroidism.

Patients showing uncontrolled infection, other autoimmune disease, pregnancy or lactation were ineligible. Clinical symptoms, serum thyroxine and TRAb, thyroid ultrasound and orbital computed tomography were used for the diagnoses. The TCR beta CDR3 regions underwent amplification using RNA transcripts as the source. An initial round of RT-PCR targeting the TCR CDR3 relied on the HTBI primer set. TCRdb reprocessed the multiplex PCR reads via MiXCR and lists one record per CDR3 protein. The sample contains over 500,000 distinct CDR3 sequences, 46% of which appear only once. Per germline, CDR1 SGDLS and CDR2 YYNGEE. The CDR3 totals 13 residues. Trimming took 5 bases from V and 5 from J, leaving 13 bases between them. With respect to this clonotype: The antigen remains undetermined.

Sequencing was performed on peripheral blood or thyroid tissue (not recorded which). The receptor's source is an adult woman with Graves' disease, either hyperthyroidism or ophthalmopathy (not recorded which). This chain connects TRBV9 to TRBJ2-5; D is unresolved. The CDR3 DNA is TGTGCCAGCAGGATAGGCTTCCAGGAGACCCAGTACTTC. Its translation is CASRIGFQETQYF.